This TCR beta chain was sequenced for a study of cytomegalovirus exposure and HLA in healthy donors. PCR primers comprised 60 Vbeta and 13 Jbeta primers. Some clones are missing from TCRdb's copy, which holds only in-frame ones; the method was immunoSEQ multiplex PCR. This sample's clone table lists approximately 47,000 clones. Between the trimmed V and J ends, which lost 5 bases and 6 bases, there was a span of 9 bases. The CDR3 is 12 residues long. Per germline, CDR1 SGHTA and CDR2 FQGNSA. In the case of this clone: The antigen remains undetermined.

Findings and limits, study-wide: When presence/absence was analysed, sequencing depth was taken to be roughly uniform across donors.

The receptor was isolated from a male donor in good health and CMV-seronegative. This chain connects TRBV7-2 to TRBJ2-3, with D possibly TRBD2 on 6 matching bases. Sample: PBMCs. The CDR3 reads CASSARGDTQYF. DNA for the CDR3: TGTGCCAGCAGCGCACGGGGGGATACGCAGTATTTT.